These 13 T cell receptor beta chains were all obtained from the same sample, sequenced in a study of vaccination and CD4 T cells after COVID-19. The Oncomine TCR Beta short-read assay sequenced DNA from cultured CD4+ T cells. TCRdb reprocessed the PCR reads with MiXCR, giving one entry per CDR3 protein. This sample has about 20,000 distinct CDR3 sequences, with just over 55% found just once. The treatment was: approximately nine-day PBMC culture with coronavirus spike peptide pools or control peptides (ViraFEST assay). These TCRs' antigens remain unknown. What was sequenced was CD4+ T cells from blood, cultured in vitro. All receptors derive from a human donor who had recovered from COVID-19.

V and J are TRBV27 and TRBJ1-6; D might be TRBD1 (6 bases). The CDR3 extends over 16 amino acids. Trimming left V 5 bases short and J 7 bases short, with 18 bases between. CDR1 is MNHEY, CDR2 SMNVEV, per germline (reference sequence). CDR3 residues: CASSPHQQGGNSPLHF. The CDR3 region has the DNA TGTGCCAGCAGTCCACACCAACAGGGAGGAAATTCACCCCTCCACTTT.

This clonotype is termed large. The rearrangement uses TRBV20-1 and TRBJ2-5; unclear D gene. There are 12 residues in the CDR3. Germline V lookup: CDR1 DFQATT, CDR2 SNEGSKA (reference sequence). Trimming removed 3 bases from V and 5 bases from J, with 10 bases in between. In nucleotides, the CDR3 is TGCAGTGCTAGTATCCGAATGGAGACCCAGTACTTC. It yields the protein CSASIRMETQYF.

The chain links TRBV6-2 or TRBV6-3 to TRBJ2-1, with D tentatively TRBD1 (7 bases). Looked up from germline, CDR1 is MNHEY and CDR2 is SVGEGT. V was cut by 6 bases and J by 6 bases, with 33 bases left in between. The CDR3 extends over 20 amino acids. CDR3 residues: CASSANLAGTAVMRGNEQFF. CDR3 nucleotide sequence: TGTGCCAGCAGCGCCAATCTGGCGGGGACAGCGGTCATGCGGGGCAATGAGCAGTTCTTC.

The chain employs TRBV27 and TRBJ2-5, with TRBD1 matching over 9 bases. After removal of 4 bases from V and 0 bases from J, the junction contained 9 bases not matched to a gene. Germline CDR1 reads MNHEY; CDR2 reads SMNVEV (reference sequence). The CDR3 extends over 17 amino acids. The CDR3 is CASSSSGTGKYQETQYF. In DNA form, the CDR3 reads TGTGCCAGCAGTTCCTCCGGGACAGGGAAGTACCAAGAGACCCAGTACTTC.

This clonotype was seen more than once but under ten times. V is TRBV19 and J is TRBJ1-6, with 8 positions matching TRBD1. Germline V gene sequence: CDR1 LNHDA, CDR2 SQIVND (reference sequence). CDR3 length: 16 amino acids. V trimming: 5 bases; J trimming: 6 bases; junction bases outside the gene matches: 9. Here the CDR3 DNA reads TGTGCCAGTAGTCCTTGGACAGGGTCGAGTAATTCACCCCTCCACTTT. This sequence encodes CASSPWTGSSNSPLHF.

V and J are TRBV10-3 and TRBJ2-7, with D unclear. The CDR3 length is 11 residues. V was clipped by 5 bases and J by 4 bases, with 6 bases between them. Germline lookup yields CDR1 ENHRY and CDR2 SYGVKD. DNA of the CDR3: TGTGCCATCAGTAGGGAATACGAGCAGTACTTC. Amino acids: CAISREYEQYF.

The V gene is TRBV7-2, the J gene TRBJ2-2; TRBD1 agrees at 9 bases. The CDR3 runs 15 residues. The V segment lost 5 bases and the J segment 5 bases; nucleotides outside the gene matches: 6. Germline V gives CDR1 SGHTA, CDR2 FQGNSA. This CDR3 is CASSTYRGRTGELFF. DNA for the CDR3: TGTGCCAGCAGCACTTACAGGGGGCGGACCGGGGAGCTGTTTTTT.

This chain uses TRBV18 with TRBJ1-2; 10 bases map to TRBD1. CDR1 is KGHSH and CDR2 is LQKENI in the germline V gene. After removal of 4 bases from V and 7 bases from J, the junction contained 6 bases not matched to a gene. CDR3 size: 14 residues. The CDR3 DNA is TGTGCCAGCTCACTAGGGACAGGGGATCGTGGCTACACCTTC. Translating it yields CASSLGTGDRGYTF.

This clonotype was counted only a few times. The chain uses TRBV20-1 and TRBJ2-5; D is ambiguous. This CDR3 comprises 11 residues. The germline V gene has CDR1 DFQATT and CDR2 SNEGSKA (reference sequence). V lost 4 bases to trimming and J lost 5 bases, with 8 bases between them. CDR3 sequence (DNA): TGCAGTGCTACCGCAATGGAGACCCAGTACTTC. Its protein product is CSATAMETQYF.

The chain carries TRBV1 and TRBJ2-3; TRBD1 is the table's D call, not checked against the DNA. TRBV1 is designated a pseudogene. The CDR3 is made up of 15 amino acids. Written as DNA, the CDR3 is TGCACCAGCAGCCAATGGCGGGGGGCCGCAGATACGCAGTATTTT. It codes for CTSSQWRGAADTQYF.

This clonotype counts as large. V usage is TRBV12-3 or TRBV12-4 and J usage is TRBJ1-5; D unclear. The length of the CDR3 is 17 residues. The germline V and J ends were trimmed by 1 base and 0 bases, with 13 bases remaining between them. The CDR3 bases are TGTGCCAGCAGTTTAGTCTCGACACAAAATAGCAATCAGCCCCAGCATTTT. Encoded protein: CASSLVSTQNSNQPQHF.

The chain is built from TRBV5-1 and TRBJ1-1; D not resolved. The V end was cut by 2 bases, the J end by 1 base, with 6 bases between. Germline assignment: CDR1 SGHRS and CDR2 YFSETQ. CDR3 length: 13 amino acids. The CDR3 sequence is CASSLKQNTEAFF. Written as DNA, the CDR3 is TGCGCCAGCAGCTTAAAACAGAACACTGAAGCTTTCTTT.

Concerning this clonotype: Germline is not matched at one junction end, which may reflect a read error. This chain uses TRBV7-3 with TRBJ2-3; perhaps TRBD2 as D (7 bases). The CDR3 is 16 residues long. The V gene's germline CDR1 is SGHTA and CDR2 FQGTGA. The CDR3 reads CASSQEVQGGTDTQYF. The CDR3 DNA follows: TGCGCCAGCAGCCAAGAGGTACAGGGAGGGACAGATACGCAGTATTTT.